This T cell receptor (beta chain) was identified in a study of blood T cell repertoires in COVID-19. For the study at large: Samples of COVID-19 (acute and convalescent) were obtained from the United States, Italy and Spain. From T cells, B-cell-depleted T cells, or PBMCs came the material, which was cDNA or gDNA.

Patients at the Seattle site were enrolled during active infection and followed longitudinally. How the authors handled the data: Amplification from reference gene primers served as the basis for estimated nucleated cell counts. Profiling relied on immunoSEQ multiplex PCR, and the TCRdb table lists in-frame clones only, not all of them. V and J calls and clone size are copied from that table; D and trimming were computed from the DNA. The data hold some 190,000 clones, with around 85% observed a single time. This CDR3 has 18 residues. CDR1 SGHRS and CDR2 YFSETQ come from the germline V gene. V lost 4 bases to trimming and J lost 1 base; unmatched junction nucleotides: 8.

This TCR came from a man older than 75 with COVID-19, enrolled during active disease. The chain is built from TRBV5-1 and TRBJ2-3, with 14 bases fitting TRBD2. Sequencing used peripheral blood. DNA of the CDR3: TGCGCCAGCAGCCGCGGATCGACTAGCGGGGGGGGCACAGATACGCAGTATTTT. It specifies CASSRGSTSGGGTDTQYF.